Below are 18 T cell receptor beta chains sequenced from a single sample in a study of blood T cell repertoires in COVID-19. The repertoire was sequenced with immunoSEQ multiplex PCR; TCRdb's copy has only in-frame clones and lacks some. The sample shows 250,000 to 300,000 clones, less than 90% of them seen only once. The sequenced sample consisted of peripheral blood. The receptors stem from a man aged 60 to 75 who had recovered from COVID-19.

The chain joins TRBV11-3 to TRBJ2-3; D is undetermined. V shed 1 base and J shed 2 bases, with 7 bases lying between them. The CDR3 runs 14 residues. Per the germline V gene, CDR1 is SGHNT and CDR2 is YENEEA. This CDR3 reads CASSLASNTDTQYF. DNA for the CDR3: TGTGCCAGCAGCTTAGCATCTAACACAGATACGCAGTATTTT.

V usage is TRBV9 and J usage is TRBJ1-2; D is unclear. CDR1 SGDLS and CDR2 YYNGEE come from the germline V gene. V gave up 6 bases and J gave up 1 base, with 7 bases separating them. The CDR3 runs 12 residues. The CDR3 sequence: CASTADNYGYTF. CDR3 in DNA: TGTGCCAGCACCGCGGATAACTATGGCTACACCTTC. The full variable domain, with the rest looked up from reference TRBV9 and TRBJ1-2, is DSGVTQTPKHLITATGQRVTLRCSPRSGDLSVYWYQQSLDQGLQFLIQYYNGEERAKGNILERFSAQQFPDLHSELNLSSLELGDSALYFCASTADNYGYTFGSGTRLTVV.

The chain recombines TRBV29-1 with TRBJ2-5; TRBD2 is a possible D gene (5 bases). This CDR3 spans 13 amino acids. Germline lookup yields CDR1 SQVTM and CDR2 ANQGSEA. Deletions cut 4 bases from V and 2 bases from J, with 11 bases between. CDR3 sequence: CSVALVAQETQYF. In nucleotides, the CDR3 is TGCAGCGTTGCCCTCGTAGCGCAAGAGACCCAGTACTTC.

The chain links TRBV13 to TRBJ1-1, with 9 bases matching TRBD1. The CDR3 totals 14 residues. The ends lost 5 bases at V and 7 bases at J; junction bases unmatched: 8. The germline gives CDR1 PRHDT, CDR2 FYEKMQ (reference sequence). Written as DNA, the CDR3 is TGTGCCAGCAGCCCGGGGACAGGGTTTAATGAAGCTTTCTTT. Protein: CASSPGTGFNEAFF.

V is TRBV6-5 and J is TRBJ2-7; a weak D match, TRBD1 (5 bases). V gave up 6 bases and J gave up 0 bases, with 9 bases separating them. Germline assignment: CDR1 MNHEY and CDR2 SVGAGI. The CDR3 has 13 residues. CDR3 sequence (DNA): TGTGCCAGCAGGGCGCAGGGCTCCTACGAGCAGTACTTC. Translation: CASRAQGSYEQYF.

A single count supports this clone. The chain recombines TRBV19 with TRBJ1-1; weak D call: TRBD1 (6 bases). Germline CDR1 is LNHDA and CDR2 is SQIVND (reference sequence). This CDR3 region has 13 residues. V was cut by 7 bases and J by 8 bases, with 17 bases left in between. CDR3 sequence reads: CASTALHDREAFF. In DNA form, the CDR3 reads TGTGCCAGTACCGCACTGCACGACAGGGAAGCTTTCTTT.

The genes are TRBV13 and TRBJ1-2; TRBD1 matches at 9 bases. Germline CDR1 PRHDT, CDR2 FYEKMQ (reference sequence). Trimming cost V 5 bases and J 2 bases; bases outside gene matches: 0. The CDR3 loop spans 13 amino acids. The CDR3 coding sequence is TGTGCCAGCAGCGGACAGGGGAACTATGGCTACACCTTC. This translates into CASSGQGNYGYTF.

This sequence joins TRBV30 and TRBJ2-5, with 10 bases fitting TRBD2. With 8 bases clipped from V and 5 bases from J, the junction kept 5 bases outside the gene matches. The germline gives CDR1 GTSNPN, CDR2 SVGIG (reference sequence). This CDR3 region has 12 residues. This CDR3 reads CAHKRGGETQYF. CDR3 coding DNA: TGTGCCCACAAGCGGGGGGGGGAGACCCAGTACTTC.

This chain connects TRBV24-1 to TRBJ2-2; 10 nucleotides agree with TRBD1. This CDR3 has 15 amino acids. The germline V gene encodes CDR1 KGHDR and CDR2 SFDVKD. V lost 5 bases and J lost 7; bases outside the gene matches: 6. CDR3 sequence (DNA): TGTGCCACCAGTGCAGGACAGGGGGTACTCGGGGAGCTGTTTTTT. Translating gives CATSAGQGVLGELFF.

The V gene is TRBV28, the J gene TRBJ2-7, with a possible D match to TRBD1 (6 bases). This CDR3 is 15 amino acids long. CDR1 MDHEN and CDR2 SYDVKM come from the germline V gene. Trimming removed 6 bases from V and 2 bases from J, with 17 bases in between. The CDR3: CASSVTSAGAYEQYF. The CDR3 nucleotides read TGTGCCAGCAGCGTCACATCGGCAGGGGCCTACGAGCAGTACTTC.

About this clone itself: The germline gene is not matched at one end of the junction; a read error may be the cause. The chain is built from TRBV3-1 (or the pseudogene TRBV3-2) and TRBJ2-2, with TRBD1 matching over 10 bases. The CDR3 is made up of 16 amino acids. CDR1 LGHDT and CDR2 YNNKEL come from the germline V gene (reference sequence). The CDR3 is CASSTRTGGNSGELFF. The CDR3 bases are TGTGCCAGCAGCACCCGGACAGGGGGGAACTCCGGGGAGCTGTTTTTT.

V gene TRBV27 combines with J gene TRBJ1-2, with D uncertain. Deletions cut 0 bases from V and 2 bases from J, with 7 bases between. The germline CDR1 and CDR2 sequences are MNHEY and SMNVEV (reference sequence). This CDR3 is 14 amino acids long. The CDR3, as DNA: TGTGCCAGCAGTTTATCCACGGGAAACTATGGCTACACCTTC. Its translation is CASSLSTGNYGYTF.

V gene TRBV25-1 combines with J gene TRBJ1-4; D perhaps matches TRBD1 (6 bases). This CDR3 contains 11 residues. Germline V gene sequence: CDR1 MGHDK, CDR2 SYGVNS. With 6 bases removed from V and 8 bases from J, the gap between germline ends came to 7 bases. The CDR3 nucleotides are TGTGCCAGCAGCCAGGGGGAAAAACTGTTTTTT. Encoded protein: CASSQGEKLFF. The variable domain in full, completed from reference TRBV25-1 and TRBJ1-4, reads EADIYQTPRYLVIGTGKKITLECSQTMGHDKMYWYQQDPGMELHLIHYSYGVNSTEKGDLSSESTVSRIRTEHFPLTLESARPSHTSQYLCASSQGEKLFFGSGTQLSVL.

The CDR3 bases are TGTGCCAGCTCACTCGGACTAGCGGGAGCGGGCACAGATACGCAGTATTTT. Its translation is CASSLGLAGAGTDTQYF. The chain joins TRBV18 to TRBJ2-3; 13 bases are a match to TRBD2. The germline gives CDR1 KGHSH, CDR2 LQKENI. The CDR3 has 17 amino acids. Trimming took 4 bases from V and 1 from J; bases not matched to a gene: 5.

The V and J genes are TRBV7-2 and TRBJ2-1; 7 bases agree with TRBD1. The germline gives CDR1 SGHTA, CDR2 FQGNSA. CDR3 length: 15 amino acids. The trim removed 5 bases at V and 0 bases at J, leaving 4 bases unmatched. The CDR3 protein is CASSMDRSSYNEQFF. The CDR3 bases are TGTGCCAGCAGCATGGACAGGAGCTCCTACAATGAGCAGTTCTTC.

In its sample, this clone was seen a few times. CDR3 sequence: CASSLAGTGRTEAFF. The CDR3 DNA reads TGTGCCAGCAGCTTAGCGGGGACAGGGCGCACTGAAGCTTTCTTT. The V call is TRBV7-9, the J call TRBJ1-1; TRBD1 agrees at 9 bases. The CDR3 has 15 amino acids. After removal of 0 bases from V and 4 bases from J, the junction contained 3 bases not matched to a gene. Germline CDR1 and CDR2: SEHNR and FQNEAQ (reference sequence).

Concerning this clone itself: The junction does not match germline at one end; this may be a read error. The genes are TRBV2 and TRBJ1-3; 7 bases are shared with TRBD1. The CDR3 is made up of 12 amino acids. The germline gives CDR1 SNHLY, CDR2 FYNNEI. CDR3 protein: CASSESRDRCFF. The CDR3 DNA reads TGTGCCAGCAGTGAATCCCGGGACAGATGTTTTTTT.

This chain joins TRBV7-9 and TRBJ2-7; TRBD2 matches at 12 bases. Germline assignment: CDR1 SEHNR and CDR2 FQNEAQ (reference sequence). The V and J ends lost 4 bases and 6 bases, in that order; junction bases with no gene match: 7. CDR3 length equals 15 residues. The CDR3 DNA follows: TGTGCCAGCAGCTCCAGACTAGCGGGAGATCGCGAGCAGTACTTC. Its protein is CASSSRLAGDREQYF.